This T cell receptor (beta chain) emerged from a study of T cell responses to AZD1222 COVID-19 vaccine. Worth noting for this clone: Its target is not known.

Germline V gene sequence: CDR1 MNHEY, CDR2 SMNVEV (reference sequence). This CDR3 has 14 amino acids. With 0 bases removed from V and 11 bases from J, the gap between germline ends came to 14 bases. Assay used: immunoSEQ multiplex PCR; TCRdb lists only in-frame clones, some missing. The table records over 100,000 clones, approximately 85% of them present only once. Study-wide results and limits: AZD1222 recipients seropositive at baseline numbered only five to seven. Repertoire sampling was restricted to post-peak T cell response timepoints.

The TCR was taken from an adult who received the MenACWY meningococcal vaccine as a control. This chain links TRBV27 with TRBJ2-1; tentatively, D is TRBD1 (5 bases). This material consisted of peripheral blood, taken 28 days after the second dose of the MenACWY control vaccine. This CDR3 is CASSLSYQGVQQFF. Here the CDR3 DNA reads TGTGCCAGCAGTTTATCCTACCAGGGTGTTCAGCAGTTCTTC.